The rows below give T cell receptor beta chains drawn from one sample of a study of PD-L1 blockade in urothelial cancer. Only in-frame clones appear in the TCRdb table, and some are missing; sequencing was by immunoSEQ multiplex PCR. The sample consists of roughly 95,000 clones, about nine tenths of them appearing once. The sample in question was PBMCs, obtained around atezolizumab (anti-PD-L1) treatment. The receptors here all came from a man aged 60 to 75 with urothelial cancer. The CDR3 runs from the conserved cysteine through the conserved F or W. A D gene is named only where the DNA matches it firmly. Clone size is shown for a subset of rows, as once, few, many or a class of expanded clone.

clone size: NA
D gene: TRBD1
V gene: TRBV6-5
J gene: TRBJ2-7
CDR3 protein: CASNLQGGYEQYF
CDR3 DNA: TGTGCCAGCAACTTACAGGGGGGCTACGAGCAGTACTTC

clone size: once
D gene: NA
V gene: TRBV10-3
J gene: TRBJ2-3
CDR3 protein: CAISETGVADTQYF
CDR3 DNA: TGTGCCATCAGTGAGACAGGTGTTGCAGATACGCAGTATTTT

clone size: few
D gene: NA
V gene: TRBV14
J gene: TRBJ2-1
CDR3 protein: CASSQEQGYNEQFF
CDR3 DNA: TGTGCCAGCAGCCAAGAACAGGGCTACAATGAGCAGTTCTTC

clone size: NA
D gene: TRBD2
V gene: TRBV6-1
J gene: TRBJ2-7
CDR3 protein: CASRDGLADEQYF
CDR3 DNA: TGTGCCAGCAGAGACGGACTAGCGGACGAGCAGTACTTC

clone size: NA
D gene: NA
V gene: TRBV30
J gene: TRBJ1-2
CDR3 protein: CAWGQSGGYTF
CDR3 DNA: TGTGCCTGGGGACAGTCAGGTGGCTACACCTTC

clone size: NA
D gene: NA
V gene: TRBV19
J gene: TRBJ1-2
CDR3 protein: CASSPNLAGNDYGYTF
CDR3 DNA: TGTGCCAGTAGTCCCAACCTCGCAGGGAATGACTATGGCTACACCTTC

clone size: NA
D gene: TRBD2
V gene: TRBV6-6
J gene: TRBJ2-4
CDR3 protein: CASSLAGGGGKNIQYF
CDR3 DNA: TGTGCCAGCAGTCTTGCGGGGGGGGGTGGCAAAAACATTCAGTACTTC

clone size: once
D gene: TRBD1
V gene: TRBV6-1
J gene: TRBJ1-5
CDR3 protein: CASSEANPGQYSNQPQHF
CDR3 DNA: TGTGCCAGCAGTGAAGCGAACCCGGGACAGTACAGCAATCAGCCCCAGCATTTT

clone size: NA
D gene: NA
V gene: TRBV5-5
J gene: TRBJ2-7
CDR3 protein: CASSLEQGTSYEQYF
CDR3 DNA: TGTGCCAGCAGCTTGGAGCAGGGAACTTCCTACGAGCAGTACTTC

clone size: NA
D gene: NA
V gene: TRBV7-7
J gene: TRBJ2-5
CDR3 protein: CASSSGTVETQYF
CDR3 DNA: TGTGCCAGCAGCTCAGGGACTGTAGAGACCCAGTACTTC

clone size: NA
D gene: NA
V gene: TRBV5-6
J gene: TRBJ2-5
CDR3 protein: CASNAALGETQYF
CDR3 DNA: TGTGCCAGCAACGCGGCTCTCGGGGAGACCCAGTACTTC

clone size: NA
D gene: TRBD1
V gene: TRBV5-1
J gene: TRBJ2-1
CDR3 protein: CASSFGQGAIENEQFF
CDR3 DNA: TGCGCCAGCAGCTTCGGACAGGGGGCGATTGAGAATGAGCAGTTCTTC

clone size: few
D gene: NA
V gene: TRBV14
J gene: TRBJ1-3
CDR3 protein: CASSQDFRGNTIYF
CDR3 DNA: TGTGCCAGCAGCCAAGATTTTCGGGGAAACACCATATATTTT

clone size: NA
D gene: TRBD1
V gene: TRBV15
J gene: TRBJ2-5
CDR3 protein: CATTRTGGQETQYF
CDR3 DNA: TGTGCCACCACCCGGACAGGGGGCCAGGAGACCCAGTACTTC

clone size: NA
D gene: NA
V gene: TRBV18
J gene: TRBJ2-1
CDR3 protein: CASSPLVQGFGNEQFF
CDR3 DNA: TGTGCCAGCTCACCACTAGTACAGGGTTTCGGCAATGAGCAGTTCTTC

clone size: few
D gene: TRBD1
V gene: TRBV7-9
J gene: TRBJ2-6
CDR3 protein: CASSPRTGGSSGANVLTF
CDR3 DNA: TGTGCCAGCAGCCCCCGGACAGGGGGCAGCTCTGGGGCCAACGTCCTGACTTTC

clone size: few
D gene: TRBD2
V gene: TRBV5-5
J gene: TRBJ2-3
CDR3 protein: CASSRRLAGGPTDTQYF
CDR3 DNA: TGTGCCAGCAGCAGACGACTAGCGGGAGGGCCGACAGATACGCAGTATTTT

clone size: NA
D gene: NA
V gene: TRBV13
J gene: TRBJ2-7
CDR3 protein: CASSLAGLDYEQYF
CDR3 DNA: TGTGCCAGCAGCTTAGCCGGGTTGGACTACGAGCAGTACTTC

clone size: NA
D gene: TRBD1
V gene: TRBV5-1
J gene: TRBJ1-4
CDR3 protein: CASSPRDSEKLFF
CDR3 DNA: TGCGCCAGCAGCCCCCGGGACAGCGAAAAACTGTTTTTT

clone size: NA
D gene: TRBD2
V gene: TRBV28
J gene: TRBJ2-7
CDR3 protein: CASSSSGFLYEQYF
CDR3 DNA: TGTGCCAGCAGTTCTAGCGGGTTCCTCTACGAGCAGTACTTC

clone size: NA
D gene: TRBD1
V gene: TRBV28
J gene: TRBJ2-1
CDR3 protein: CASSLTGQGYNEQFF
CDR3 DNA: TGTGCCAGCAGTTTGACAGGACAGGGCTACAATGAGCAGTTCTTC

clone size: NA
D gene: NA
V gene: TRBV5-1
J gene: TRBJ2-2
CDR3 protein: CASAGFLFTGELFF
CDR3 DNA: TGCGCCAGCGCCGGTTTTCTTTTCACCGGGGAGCTGTTTTTT

clone size: NA
D gene: TRBD2
V gene: TRBV7-8
J gene: TRBJ2-5
CDR3 protein: CASSPSRLAGGAISQETQYF
CDR3 DNA: TGTGCCAGCAGCCCGTCCCGACTAGCGGGGGGCGCAATTTCACAAGAGACCCAGTACTTC

clone size: NA
D gene: TRBD1
V gene: TRBV18
J gene: TRBJ1-1
CDR3 protein: CASSPDRRAVWTEAFF
CDR3 DNA: TGTGCCAGCTCACCGGACAGGCGGGCAGTTTGGACTGAAGCTTTCTTT

clone size: NA
D gene: TRBD1
V gene: TRBV5-4
J gene: TRBJ1-4
CDR3 protein: CASSPGGTGYEKLFF
CDR3 DNA: TGTGCCAGCAGCCCAGGGGGGACAGGCTATGAAAAACTGTTTTTT

clone size: NA
D gene: TRBD1
V gene: TRBV6-5
J gene: TRBJ2-7
CDR3 protein: CASRDRGFSSYEQYF
CDR3 DNA: TGTGCCAGCAGGGACAGGGGATTTAGCTCCTACGAGCAGTACTTC

clone size: NA
D gene: TRBD2
V gene: TRBV9
J gene: TRBJ2-7
CDR3 protein: CASSVVSGSDEQYF
CDR3 DNA: TGTGCCAGCAGCGTAGTGAGCGGGAGTGACGAGCAGTACTTC

clone size: NA
D gene: NA
V gene: TRBV5-4
J gene: TRBJ1-6
CDR3 protein: CASSLGSSYNSPLHF
CDR3 DNA: TGTGCCAGCAGCTTGGGGAGCTCCTATAATTCACCCCTCCACTTT

clone size: NA
D gene: NA
V gene: TRBV7-3
J gene: TRBJ1-2
CDR3 protein: CASSPGVIANYGYTF
CDR3 DNA: TGTGCCAGCAGCCCAGGGGTGATAGCTAACTATGGCTACACCTTC

clone size: once
D gene: TRBD1
V gene: TRBV18
J gene: TRBJ1-1
CDR3 protein: CASSPRTGSNTEAFF
CDR3 DNA: TGTGCCAGCTCACCTAGGACAGGGTCGAACACTGAAGCTTTCTTT

clone size: NA
D gene: TRBD2
V gene: TRBV19
J gene: TRBJ2-3
CDR3 protein: CASSTMPGLAGTDTQYF
CDR3 DNA: TGTGCCAGTAGTACCATGCCGGGACTAGCGGGCACAGATACGCAGTATTTT

clone size: NA
D gene: NA
V gene: TRBV7-2
J gene: TRBJ1-5
CDR3 protein: CASSLDGIYQPQHF
CDR3 DNA: TGTGCCAGCAGTTTGGACGGGATTTATCAGCCCCAGCATTTT

clone size: NA
D gene: NA
V gene: TRBV30
J gene: TRBJ2-7
CDR3 protein: CAWSHGTGGDEQYF
CDR3 DNA: TGTGCCTGGAGTCACGGGACGGGGGGCGACGAGCAGTACTTC

clone size: NA
D gene: TRBD1
V gene: TRBV18
J gene: TRBJ1-4
CDR3 protein: CASSPDREKLFF
CDR3 DNA: TGTGCCAGCTCACCGGACAGGGAAAAACTGTTTTTT

clone size: once
D gene: NA
V gene: TRBV5-5
J gene: TRBJ1-4
CDR3 protein: CASSLGLTRGEKLFF
CDR3 DNA: TGTGCCAGCAGCTTAGGGCTCACAAGGGGCGAAAAACTGTTTTTT

clone size: NA
D gene: NA
V gene: TRBV5-1
J gene: TRBJ2-5
CDR3 protein: CASSLVIQETQYF
CDR3 DNA: TGCGCCAGCAGCTTGGTTATCCAAGAGACCCAGTACTTC

clone size: NA
D gene: NA
V gene: TRBV9
J gene: TRBJ2-2
CDR3 protein: CASSVASEPNTGELFF
CDR3 DNA: TGTGCCAGCAGCGTAGCTTCCGAGCCGAACACCGGGGAGCTGTTTTTT

clone size: NA
D gene: NA
V gene: TRBV7-3
J gene: TRBJ2-1
CDR3 protein: CASSLSYQDHNEQFF
CDR3 DNA: TGTGCCAGCAGCTTAAGTTACCAGGATCACAATGAGCAGTTCTTC

clone size: NA
D gene: TRBD1
V gene: TRBV27
J gene: TRBJ1-1
CDR3 protein: CASRTGGAEAFF
CDR3 DNA: TGTGCCAGCAGGACAGGGGGCGCGGAAGCTTTCTTT

clone size: NA
D gene: NA
V gene: TRBV30
J gene: TRBJ2-7
CDR3 protein: CAWSVRAGGEQYF
CDR3 DNA: TGTGCCTGGAGTGTACGGGCAGGGGGGGAGCAGTACTTC

clone size: few
D gene: TRBD2
V gene: TRBV30
J gene: TRBJ2-7
CDR3 protein: CAWSVPGASGRSWQYF
CDR3 DNA: TGTGCCTGGAGTGTACCGGGGGCTAGCGGGAGATCCTGGCAGTACTTC

clone size: once
D gene: TRBD1
V gene: TRBV7-9
J gene: TRBJ1-4
CDR3 protein: CASSSGTANNEKLFF
CDR3 DNA: TGTGCCAGCAGCTCAGGGACAGCTAATAATGAAAAACTGTTTTTT

clone size: once
D gene: TRBD2
V gene: TRBV19
J gene: TRBJ2-7
CDR3 protein: CASSVLGAGDYEQYF
CDR3 DNA: TGTGCCAGTAGTGTCCTTGGAGCGGGAGACTACGAGCAGTACTTC

clone size: NA
D gene: NA
V gene: TRBV9
J gene: TRBJ1-2
CDR3 protein: CASTSSGGISYGYTF
CDR3 DNA: TGTGCCAGCACCTCCAGCGGGGGGATCAGCTATGGCTACACCTTC

clone size: NA
D gene: NA
V gene: TRBV19
J gene: TRBJ2-7
CDR3 protein: CASSMESAGEQYF
CDR3 DNA: TGTGCCAGTAGTATGGAGTCCGCGGGGGAGCAGTACTTC

clone size: NA
D gene: TRBD1
V gene: TRBV18
J gene: TRBJ2-7
CDR3 protein: CASSPPIGGQGEREQYF
CDR3 DNA: TGTGCCAGCTCACCACCGATCGGAGGACAGGGTGAACGCGAGCAGTACTTC

clone size: NA
D gene: TRBD2
V gene: TRBV27
J gene: TRBJ2-3
CDR3 protein: CASSFSGMGTDTQYF
CDR3 DNA: TGTGCCAGCAGTTTCAGCGGGATGGGCACAGATACGCAGTATTTT

clone size: NA
D gene: NA
V gene: TRBV5-1
J gene: TRBJ2-1
CDR3 protein: CASSGETGLPGNEQFF
CDR3 DNA: TGCGCCAGCAGCGGGGAAACGGGACTGCCGGGTAATGAGCAGTTCTTC

clone size: NA
D gene: TRBD2
V gene: TRBV5-4
J gene: TRBJ2-3
CDR3 protein: CASSQRAGGDTDTQYF
CDR3 DNA: TGTGCCAGCAGTCAGAGAGCGGGGGGTGACACAGATACGCAGTATTTT

clone size: NA
D gene: NA
V gene: TRBV5-1
J gene: TRBJ2-5
CDR3 protein: CASSLDRIGTQYF
CDR3 DNA: TGCGCCAGCAGCCTAGACCGGATAGGGACCCAGTACTTC

clone size: NA
D gene: NA
V gene: TRBV4-2
J gene: TRBJ1-5
CDR3 protein: CASSQEDESGWRPQHF
CDR3 DNA: TGTGCCAGCAGCCAAGAGGATGAGTCGGGGTGGAGGCCCCAGCATTTT

clone size: NA
D gene: TRBD2
V gene: TRBV29-1
J gene: TRBJ2-5
CDR3 protein: CSVVLAGGGRETQYF
CDR3 DNA: TGCAGCGTTGTACTAGCGGGAGGGGGAAGGGAGACCCAGTACTTC

clone size: NA
D gene: TRBD2
V gene: TRBV7-8
J gene: TRBJ2-1
CDR3 protein: CASSAGTTSVNTEQFF
CDR3 DNA: TGTGCCAGCAGCGCCGGGACTACCTCAGTTAACACTGAGCAGTTCTTC

clone size: once
D gene: TRBD1
V gene: TRBV7-9
J gene: TRBJ1-1
CDR3 protein: CASSLAGTGALTEAFF
CDR3 DNA: TGTGCCAGCAGCTTGGCGGGGACAGGGGCACTAACGGAAGCTTTCTTT

clone size: NA
D gene: TRBD2
V gene: TRBV28
J gene: TRBJ2-1
CDR3 protein: CASSSTSGKNNEQFF
CDR3 DNA: TGTGCCAGCAGTTCAACTAGCGGGAAGAACAATGAGCAGTTCTTC